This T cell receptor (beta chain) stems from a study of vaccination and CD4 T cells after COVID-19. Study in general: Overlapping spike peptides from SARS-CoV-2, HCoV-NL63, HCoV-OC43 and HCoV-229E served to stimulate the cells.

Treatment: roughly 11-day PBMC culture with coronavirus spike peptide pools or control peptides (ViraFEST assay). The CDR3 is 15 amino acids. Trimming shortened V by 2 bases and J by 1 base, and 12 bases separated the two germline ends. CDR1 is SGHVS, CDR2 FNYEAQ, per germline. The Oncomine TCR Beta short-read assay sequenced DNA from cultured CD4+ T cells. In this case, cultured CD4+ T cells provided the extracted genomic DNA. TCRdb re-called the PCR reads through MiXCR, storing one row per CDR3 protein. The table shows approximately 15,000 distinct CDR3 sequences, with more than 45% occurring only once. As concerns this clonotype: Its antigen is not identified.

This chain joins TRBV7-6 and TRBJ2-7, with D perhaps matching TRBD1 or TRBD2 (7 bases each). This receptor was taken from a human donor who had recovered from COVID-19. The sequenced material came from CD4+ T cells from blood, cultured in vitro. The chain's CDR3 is CASSLSGGQSYEQYF. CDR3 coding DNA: TGTGCCAGCAGCTTATCGGGGGGACAGTCCTACGAGCAGTACTTC.